The clone carrying this T cell receptor beta chain was seen a few times. Antigen specificity is unknown. The germline gene is not matched at one end of the junction; a read error may be the cause. The PCR ran on 60 Vbeta and 13 Jbeta primers. TCRdb's table, derived via immunoSEQ multiplex PCR, lists solely in-frame clones and lacks some. The table records about 140,000 clones, around 77% of them present only once. This specimen belongs to a study of cytomegalovirus exposure and HLA in healthy donors. General study results and limits: Some public TCRs appeared in many individuals, while most sequences were rare.

CDR1 MNHEY and CDR2 SVGAGI come from the germline V gene. The CDR3 totals 13 residues. V is TRBV6-5 and J is TRBJ2-7; perhaps TRBD1 as D (6 bases). This clonotype was sampled from a woman in her forties or fifties in good health and CMV-seronegative. Sequencing was carried out using PBMCs. This CDR3 is CASKGVGGGEQYF. For the CDR3, the DNA is TGTGCAAGCAAGGGGGTCGGAGGAGGCGAGCAGTACTTC.